The rows below give T cell receptor beta chains drawn from one sample of a study of blood T cell repertoires in COVID-19. TCRdb keeps only in-frame clones here, not all; method: immunoSEQ multiplex PCR. The sample has roughly 250,000 clones; 70% to 90% are singletons. Material for sequencing was PBMCs or T cells enriched from blood (not recorded which). These receptors all stem from a woman in her forties or fifties who had recovered from COVID-19. CDR3s include the opening cysteine and the closing phenylalanine or tryptophan. Each record gives: J gene, V gene, CDR3 protein.

J gene: TRBJ2-7; V gene: TRBV5-4; CDR3 protein: CASSLIGDSTYEQYF
J gene: TRBJ1-5; V gene: TRBV28; CDR3 protein: CASSPTETGDQPQHF
J gene: TRBJ2-5; V gene: TRBV7-2; CDR3 protein: CASSLASSGMYETQYF
J gene: TRBJ1-1; V gene: TRBV6-2/TRBV6-3; CDR3 protein: CASSTVRGQRNTEAFF
J gene: TRBJ2-3; V gene: TRBV7-2; CDR3 protein: CASSPQTSLGTDTQYF
J gene: TRBJ1-2; V gene: TRBV11-2; CDR3 protein: CASSLAGTSGAAGYTF
J gene: TRBJ1-6; V gene: TRBV2; CDR3 protein: CASSSGTEDNSPLHF
J gene: TRBJ2-3; V gene: TRBV18; CDR3 protein: CASSPGGDTQYF
J gene: TRBJ1-2; V gene: TRBV27; CDR3 protein: CASTLRGQHYGYTF
J gene: TRBJ1-1; V gene: TRBV6-6; CDR3 protein: CASRAGFTEAFF
J gene: TRBJ2-3; V gene: TRBV5-1; CDR3 protein: CASSYGLAVSTDTQYF
J gene: TRBJ1-5; V gene: TRBV27; CDR3 protein: CASSPHRGSQPQHF
J gene: TRBJ2-3; V gene: TRBV23-1; CDR3 protein: CASSHPRLAGVCSDTQYF
J gene: TRBJ1-1; V gene: TRBV5-6; CDR3 protein: CASSSYRVSTRRAAEAFF
J gene: TRBJ1-2; V gene: TRBV28; CDR3 protein: CASSGTGNYGYTF
J gene: TRBJ1-2; V gene: TRBV27; CDR3 protein: CASSTTGGLGKGYTF
J gene: TRBJ1-5; V gene: TRBV14; CDR3 protein: CASSQDTTRGGNQPQHF
J gene: TRBJ1-1; V gene: TRBV6-2/TRBV6-3; CDR3 protein: CASSSDRGMAFF
J gene: TRBJ2-2; V gene: TRBV28; CDR3 protein: CASSLWAQENTGELFF
J gene: TRBJ2-7; V gene: TRBV18; CDR3 protein: CASSPLPSVNSYEQYF